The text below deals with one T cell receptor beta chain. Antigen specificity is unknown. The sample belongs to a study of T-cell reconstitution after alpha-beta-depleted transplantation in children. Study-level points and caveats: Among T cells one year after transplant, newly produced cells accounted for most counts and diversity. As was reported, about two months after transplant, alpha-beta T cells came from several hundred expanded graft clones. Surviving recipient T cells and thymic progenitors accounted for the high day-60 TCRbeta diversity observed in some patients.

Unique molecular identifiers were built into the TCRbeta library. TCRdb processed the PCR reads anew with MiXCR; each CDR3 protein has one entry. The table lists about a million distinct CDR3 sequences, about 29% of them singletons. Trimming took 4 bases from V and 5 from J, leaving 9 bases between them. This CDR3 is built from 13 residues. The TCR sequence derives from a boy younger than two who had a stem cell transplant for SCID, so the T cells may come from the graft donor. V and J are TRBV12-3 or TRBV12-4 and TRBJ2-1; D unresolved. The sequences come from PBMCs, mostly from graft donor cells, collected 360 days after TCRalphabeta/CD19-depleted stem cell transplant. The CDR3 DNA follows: TGTGCCAGCAGTTCCGTTCTACACAATGAGCAGTTCTTC. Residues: CASSSVLHNEQFF.